This T cell receptor beta chain emerged from a study of shared clonotypes between healthy human individuals. Study summary: Serving as donors were two women and three men, whose ages spanned 18 to 49. Findings and caveats of the study: Despite large depth, rarefaction showed incomplete sorted-subset sequencing. Tissue TCR repertoires likely differ from these blood-only repertoires.

Notes on this clone: Its antigen remains unidentified.

Germline V gene lookup returns CDR1 SNHLY and CDR2 FYNNEI. With V trimmed by 2 bases and J by 1 base, 4 bases remained unmatched. The CDR3 runs 15 residues. Assay used: immunoSEQ multiplex PCR; TCRdb lists only in-frame clones, some missing. The sample consists of 630,000 or so clones, roughly 98% of them appearing once. CD45RO-negative cells were positively selected for CCR7, leaving out terminally differentiated effector memory CD45RA+ cells. The chain carries TRBV2 and TRBJ2-7, with 8 positions matching TRBD1. Material: naive CD8+ T cells sorted from blood. The source is a man aged 30 to 39 in good health. The CDR3 spells CASSESRTGSYEQYF. Here the CDR3 DNA reads TGTGCCAGCAGTGAATCACGGACAGGGTCCTACGAGCAGTACTTC. Filled out from reference TRBV2 and TRBJ2-7, the complete variable domain reads EPEVTQTPSHQVTQMGQEVILRCVPISNHLYFYWYRQILGQKVEFLVSFYNNEISEKSEIFDDQFSVERPDGSNFTLKIRSTKLEDSAMYFCASSESRTGSYEQYFGPGTRLTVT.